This T cell receptor beta chain was sequenced in a study of human T cells and chemical hapten exposure. Study overall: Mostly female patients had alopecia areata, totalis or universalis.

The CDR3 contains 13 residues. Per the germline V gene, CDR1 is MNHNS and CDR2 is SASEGT. With 7 bases clipped from V and 5 bases from J, the junction kept 6 bases outside the gene matches. The time point: patch test 1, 2 weeks after DPC sensitization. Treatment given: therapeutic diphenylcyclopropenone sensitization with weekly scalp DPC. Attachment of unique molecular identifiers to individual cDNA molecules was performed in the library. One entry per CDR3 protein results from TCRdb running MiXCR on the RACE reads. Of around 160,000 distinct CDR3 sequences listed, roughly 15% are singletons. The specimen comprised whole blood, sampled in connection with sensitization to the hapten diphenylcyclopropenone (DPC). The sequence derives from a woman aged 30 to 39 with alopecia areata. Some clones in this sample may be carry-over from other donors' samples. The rearrangement uses TRBV6-1 and TRBJ2-3, with TRBD1 identical over 7 bases. Written as DNA, the CDR3 is TGTGCCAGCACGTTACAGGGGAAAGATACGCAGTATTTT. Its protein is CASTLQGKDTQYF.